This T cell receptor (beta chain) was observed in a study of shared clonotypes between healthy human individuals. Profiling relied on immunoSEQ multiplex PCR, and the TCRdb table lists in-frame clones only, not all of them. The sample gives about 1.5 million clones, approximately 98% of which show up once; about 0.45% is in the top ten. Germline loops: CDR1 SGHVS, CDR2 FNYEAQ. The length of the CDR3 is 12 residues. V gave up 4 bases and J gave up 3 bases, with 3 bases separating them. This clone was seen just once. The TCR comes from a man aged 25-45 years in good health. This chain uses TRBV7-6 with TRBJ2-2; no clear D. The sequencing input was naive CD4+ T cells sorted from blood. Noted subset: CD45RA+ positively selected. The CDR3 region is CASSSYTGELFF. The CDR3 DNA sequence: TGTGCCAGCAGCTCTTACACCGGGGAGCTGTTTTTT.